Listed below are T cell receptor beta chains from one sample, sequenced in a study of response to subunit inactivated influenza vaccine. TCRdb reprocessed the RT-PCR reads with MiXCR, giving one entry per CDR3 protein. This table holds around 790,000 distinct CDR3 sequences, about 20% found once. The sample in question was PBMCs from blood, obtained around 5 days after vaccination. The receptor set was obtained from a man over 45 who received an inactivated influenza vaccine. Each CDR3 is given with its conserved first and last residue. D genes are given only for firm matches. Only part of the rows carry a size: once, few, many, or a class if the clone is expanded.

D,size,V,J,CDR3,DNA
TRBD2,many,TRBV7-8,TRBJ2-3,CASSYTSGKRDTQYF,TGTGCCAGCAGCTACACTAGCGGGAAGAGAGATACGCAGTATTTT
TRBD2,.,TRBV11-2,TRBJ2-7,CASRRGAGGPWYEQYF,TGTGCCAGCAGGAGGGGGGCGGGAGGGCCTTGGTACGAGCAGTACTTC
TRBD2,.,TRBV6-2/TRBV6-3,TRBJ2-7,CASSPGTSGDSYEQYF,TGTGCCAGCAGTCCCGGGACTAGCGGGGATTCCTACGAGCAGTACTTC
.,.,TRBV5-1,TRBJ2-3,CASSFTGRTDTQYF,TGCGCCAGCAGCTTTACAGGGCGCACAGATACGCAGTATTTT
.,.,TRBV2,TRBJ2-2,CASSAVMGGELFF,TGTGCCAGCAGTGCTGTAATGGGCGGGGAGCTGTTTTTT
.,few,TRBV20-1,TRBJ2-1,CSAHPPWPREQFF,TGCAGTGCCCACCCCCCCTGGCCCCGGGAGCAGTTCTTC
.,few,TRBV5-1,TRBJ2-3,CASSLDGSASTDTQYF,TGCGCCAGCAGCTTGGACGGCAGCGCAAGCACAGATACGCAGTATTTT
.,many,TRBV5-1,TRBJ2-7,CASSLLAGDYEQYF,TGCGCCAGCAGCTTGTTGGCCGGAGACTACGAGCAGTACTTC
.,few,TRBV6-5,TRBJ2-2,CASSYKGFGELFF,TGTGCCAGCAGTTACAAGGGTTTCGGGGAGCTGTTTTTT
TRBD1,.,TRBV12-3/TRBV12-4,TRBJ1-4,CASSTGTGSNEKLFF,TGTGCCAGCAGTACCGGGACAGGATCGAATGAAAAACTGTTTTTT
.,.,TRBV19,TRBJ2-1,CASSVGDQASSYNEQFF,TGTGCCAGTAGTGTTGGGGACCAGGCGAGCTCCTACAATGAGCAGTTCTTC
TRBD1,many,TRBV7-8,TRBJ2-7,CASSPTGSSYEQYF,TGTGCCAGCAGCCCGACAGGGTCCTCCTACGAGCAGTACTTC
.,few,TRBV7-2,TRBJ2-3,CASSYSNRVGTDTQYF,TGTGCCAGCAGCTACTCCAATAGGGTCGGGACAGATACGCAGTATTTT
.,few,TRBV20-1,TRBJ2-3,CSAPPPALGADTQYF,TGCAGTGCCCCTCCGCCAGCGCTGGGCGCAGATACGCAGTATTTT
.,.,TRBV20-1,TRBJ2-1,CSAREFPAGFEQFF,TGCAGTGCTAGAGAATTCCCAGCGGGTTTTGAGCAGTTCTTC
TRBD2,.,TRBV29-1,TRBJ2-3,CSVETSGEDTQYF,TGCAGCGTTGAGACTAGCGGGGAAGATACGCAGTATTTT
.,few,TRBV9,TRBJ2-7,CASSVGGAHQYEQYF,TGTGCCAGCAGCGTAGGGGGCGCCCACCAGTACGAGCAGTACTTC
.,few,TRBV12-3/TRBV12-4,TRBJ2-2,CASSFYRVVTGELFF,TGTGCCAGCAGTTTTTACAGGGTGGTCACCGGGGAGCTGTTTTTT
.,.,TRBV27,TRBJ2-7,CASSWDGFLAEYEQYF,TGTGCCAGCAGTTGGGACGGTTTTCTAGCTGAGTACGAGCAGTACTTC
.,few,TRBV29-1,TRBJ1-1,CSVVQRLNTEAFF,TGCAGCGTTGTACAACGCCTAAACACTGAAGCTTTCTTT
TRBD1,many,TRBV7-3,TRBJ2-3,CASAVGTGRGDTQYF,TGTGCCAGCGCGGTTGGGACAGGGCGAGGAGATACGCAGTATTTT
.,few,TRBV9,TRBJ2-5,CASSGGGSGQETQYF,TGTGCCAGCAGCGGCGGTGGAAGCGGTCAAGAGACCCAGTACTTC
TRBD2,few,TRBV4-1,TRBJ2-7,CASSQTRGGGYEQYF,TGCGCCAGCAGCCAGACGCGGGGGGGCGGATACGAGCAGTACTTC
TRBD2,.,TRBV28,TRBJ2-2,CATGTSGTRIFTGELFF,TGTGCCACCGGGACTAGCGGGACACGAATATTCACCGGGGAGCTGTTTTTT
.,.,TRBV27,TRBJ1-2,CASSRQARGGGYTF,TGTGCCAGCAGTCGTCAGGCCAGAGGAGGTGGCTACACCTTC
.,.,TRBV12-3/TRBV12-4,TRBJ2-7,CASTNTAGSYEQYF,TGTGCCAGCACCAACACGGCAGGATCCTACGAGCAGTACTTC
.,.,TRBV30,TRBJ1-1,CAWSVMPMNTEAFF,TGTGCCTGGAGTGTTATGCCCATGAACACTGAAGCTTTCTTT
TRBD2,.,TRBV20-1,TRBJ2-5,CSARGKRENQETQYF,TGCAGTGCTAGAGGAAAGCGGGAAAACCAAGAGACCCAGTACTTC
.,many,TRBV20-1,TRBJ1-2,CSARDMVRQGPNYGYTF,TGCAGTGCTAGAGACATGGTACGGCAGGGACCCAACTATGGCTACACCTTC
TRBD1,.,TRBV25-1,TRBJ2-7,CATKRRDREYEQYF,TGTGCCACCAAACGAAGGGACAGAGAGTACGAGCAGTACTTC
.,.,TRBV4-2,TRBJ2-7,CASSQDHNGFYEQYF,TGTGCCAGCAGCCAAGATCACAACGGTTTCTACGAGCAGTACTTC